This passage covers 21 T cell receptor beta chains from one sample sequenced in a study of control samples from healthy donors and cancer patients. This table comes from immunoSEQ multiplex PCR, and its TCRdb copy is limited to in-frame clones, with some not included. Here the sample spans some 130,000 clones, 92% being singletons. The sequencing input was blood. These receptors all stem from a woman aged 45 to 65 in good health.

V is TRBV28 and J is TRBJ1-1; D unresolved. This CDR3 is built from 14 residues. The V end was cut by 5 bases, the J end by 0 bases, with 10 bases between. Germline V gives CDR1 MDHEN, CDR2 SYDVKM. CDR3 nucleotides: TGTGCCAGCAGTCCCCAACCGATGAACACTGAAGCTTTCTTT. This translates into CASSPQPMNTEAFF.

This clone was picked up one time. This chain joins TRBV5-4 and TRBJ2-7; D remains ambiguous. V lost 2 bases to trimming and J lost 4 bases, with 7 bases between them. Germline V gene data show CDR1 as SGHNT and CDR2 as YYREEE (reference sequence). CDR3 length: 12 residues. CDR3 nucleotide sequence: TGTGCCAGCAGCTTTGTTGGGTACGAGCAGTACTTC. It translates to CASSFVGYEQYF.

This chain joins TRBV2 and TRBJ1-2; 7 bases align to TRBD1. Trimming cost V 5 bases and J 0 bases; bases outside gene matches: 6. CDR3 length equals 15 residues. Germline CDR1 SNHLY, CDR2 FYNNEI. The CDR3 region is CASSPPGQTNYGYTF. The CDR3 DNA reads TGTGCCAGCAGTCCTCCGGGACAGACTAACTATGGCTACACCTTC.

The chain combines TRBV18 with TRBJ1-6; D uncertain. The CDR3 is made up of 16 amino acids. The germline CDR1 and CDR2 sequences are KGHSH and LQKENI. Trimming pared 1 base from V and 5 bases from J, leaving 12 bases between. The CDR3, as DNA: TGTGCCAGCTCACCACTCCCCGGTAGTGATAATTCACCCCTCCACTTT. Protein sequence: CASSPLPGSDNSPLHF.

This sequence joins TRBV5-4 and TRBJ2-3, with a weak D call TRBD2 (6 bases). The CDR3 contains 15 residues. Germline loops: CDR1 SGHNT, CDR2 YYREEE (reference sequence). The V gene lost 0 bases and the J gene lost 2 bases, with 10 bases spanning the gap. In DNA form, the CDR3 reads TGTGCCAGCAGCTTGGGGGGCGGGGTCACAGATACGCAGTATTTT. As protein: CASSLGGGVTDTQYF.

The V gene is TRBV5-1, the J gene TRBJ2-3; TRBD2 matches at 11 bases. The CDR3 covers 15 residues. The germline CDR1 and CDR2 sequences are SGHRS and YFSETQ. V dropped 4 bases and J dropped 5; count of bases not matched to a gene: 6. The CDR3 region is CASSRTSGQQDTQYF. CDR3 sequence (DNA): TGCGCCAGCAGCCGGACTAGCGGGCAACAAGATACGCAGTATTTT.

The chain is built from TRBV2 and TRBJ1-5; 7 bases agree with TRBD1. The CDR3 is 13 residues long. The trim removed 7 bases at V and 7 bases at J, leaving 7 bases unmatched. CDR1 is SNHLY, CDR2 FYNNEI, per germline. The CDR3 DNA reads TGTGCCAGCACCACAGGGGATCGCCAGCCCCAGCATTTT. This encodes CASTTGDRQPQHF.

The V call is TRBV28, the J call TRBJ1-3; D is unclear. Germline CDR1 is MDHEN and CDR2 is SYDVKM. Trimming pared 7 bases from V and 3 bases from J, leaving 13 bases between. The length of the CDR3 is 14 residues. Here the CDR3 DNA reads TGTGCCAGCACCAGACCAAGTGTTGGAAACACCATATATTTT. Translated, it gives CASTRPSVGNTIYF. Full variable domain (outside the CDR3, taken from reference TRBV28 and TRBJ1-3): DVKVTQSSRYLVKRTGEKVFLECVQDMDHENMFWYRQDPGLGLRLIYFSYDVKMKEKGDIPEGYSVSREKKERFSLILESASTNQTSMYLCASTRPSVGNTIYFGEGSWLTVV.

This clone was seen more than once but under ten times. The V and J genes are TRBV4-1 and TRBJ1-3, with a possible D match to TRBD1 (5 bases). Trimming stripped 1 base from V and 2 bases from J, with 6 bases between. The length of the CDR3 is 14 residues. Germline CDR1 MGHRA, CDR2 YSYEKL. The CDR3 sequence: CASSQGGAGNTIYF. DNA for the CDR3: TGCGCCAGCAGCCAAGGAGGGGCTGGAAACACCATATATTTT.

The chain has TRBV20-1 and TRBJ1-4, with D unresolved. V was cut by 3 bases and J by 6 bases, with 11 bases left in between. The CDR3 extends over 13 amino acids. Germline CDR1 is DFQATT and CDR2 is SNEGSKA (reference sequence). The DNA for the CDR3 is TGCAGTGCTAGTCAGATAGCGGATGAAAAACTGTTTTTT. This sequence encodes CSASQIADEKLFF.

The chain has TRBV6-5 and TRBJ1-4, with a weak D call TRBD1 (5 bases). The CDR3 contains 15 residues. The germline V gene encodes CDR1 MNHEY and CDR2 SVGAGI. V lost 5 bases, J lost 0 bases, and 10 bases lay in between. The CDR3 spells CASSPGTTTNEKLFF. For the CDR3, the DNA is TGTGCCAGCAGTCCTGGGACTACAACTAATGAAAAACTGTTTTTT.

This chain uses TRBV19 with TRBJ1-5; D possibly corresponds to TRBD1 (6 bases). The CDR3 contains 15 residues. Germline V CDR1 and CDR2: LNHDA, SQIVND (reference sequence). Deletions cut 8 bases from V and 3 bases from J, with 17 bases between. The DNA of the CDR3 is TGTGCCAGTCAGCTCACAGGGAGTTTCAATCAGCCCCAGCATTTT. Translated, it gives CASQLTGSFNQPQHF.

This chain links TRBV18 with TRBJ2-7, with D maybe TRBD1 (5 bases). This CDR3 has 14 residues. CDR1 is KGHSH and CDR2 is LQKENI in the germline V gene. Trimming pared 2 bases from V and 3 bases from J, leaving 11 bases between. The CDR3 DNA reads as TGTGCCAGCTCACCAGGCGACAGAAACTACGAGCAGTACTTC. Its translation is CASSPGDRNYEQYF.

The chain carries TRBV5-1 and TRBJ2-2; TRBD1 might be the D (6 bases). Germline loops: CDR1 SGHRS, CDR2 YFSETQ. Trimming shortened V by 4 bases and J by 1 base, and 11 bases separated the two germline ends. The CDR3 spans 15 residues. CDR3 in DNA: TGCGCCAGCAGCCCCGGGACACTGAACACCGGGGAGCTGTTTTTT. Its protein product is CASSPGTLNTGELFF.

The rearrangement links TRBV11-3 to TRBJ2-3, with D possibly TRBD1 on 6 matching bases. Deletions cut 5 bases from V and 5 bases from J, with 17 bases between. Looked up from germline, CDR1 is SGHNT and CDR2 is YENEEA. This CDR3 region has 15 residues. CDR3 in DNA: TGTGCCAGCAGCAACCGTAAACAGGGTGAAGATACGCAGTATTTT. It translates to CASSNRKQGEDTQYF.

The rearrangement links TRBV3-1 (or the pseudogene TRBV3-2) to TRBJ1-4, with D possibly TRBD1 on 5 matching bases. This CDR3 comprises 15 residues. Trimming took off 1 base at V and 10 bases at J, with 16 bases between the two ends. Germline assignment: CDR1 LGHDT and CDR2 YNNKEL (reference sequence). CDR3 region: CASSQAGTSRRKLFF. CDR3 in DNA: TGTGCCAGCAGCCAAGCGGGGACCTCCCGACGAAAACTGTTTTTT.

V usage is TRBV27 and J usage is TRBJ2-1, with 12 bases that match TRBD2. Germline CDR1 MNHEY, CDR2 SMNVEV (reference sequence). The trim removed 3 bases at V and 5 bases at J, leaving 2 bases unmatched. This CDR3 region has 15 residues. The DNA of the CDR3 is TGTGCCAGCAGTTTGCGACTAGCGGGGGACAATGAGCAGTTCTTC. Residues: CASSLRLAGDNEQFF.

This rearrangement joins TRBV7-8 to TRBJ1-6, with 7 bases aligning to TRBD1. V shed 4 bases, J shed 11 bases, and the junction held 5 bases outside the gene matches. CDR1 is SGHVS and CDR2 is FQNEAQ in the germline V gene. The CDR3 loop spans 13 amino acids. Written as DNA, the CDR3 is TGTGCCAGCAGCTCGGACAGGACGGCACCCCTCCACTTT. This encodes CASSSDRTAPLHF. The variable domain in full, completed from reference TRBV7-8 and TRBJ1-6, reads GAGVSQSPRYKVAKRGQDVALRCDPISGHVSLFWYQQALGQGPEFLTYFQNEAQLDKSGLPSDRFFAERPEGSVSTLKIQRTQQEDSAVYLCASSSDRTAPLHFGNGTRLTVT.

This chain joins TRBV30 and TRBJ2-7; D is uncertain. V was cut by 1 base and J by 7 bases, with 14 bases left in between. CDR1 and CDR2 (germline): GTSNPN, SVGIG (reference sequence). The CDR3 is 13 residues long. This CDR3 is CAWSEGLLGEQYF. CDR3 DNA sequence: TGTGCCTGGAGTGAGGGCCTCTTGGGGGAGCAGTACTTC.

In this sample, this clone turned up once. J is TRBJ1-5 and V is TRBV28; D might be TRBD1 (6 bases). Per the germline V gene, CDR1 is MDHEN and CDR2 is SYDVKM. There are 14 residues in the CDR3. V dropped 1 base and J dropped 5 bases, with 9 bases sitting between them. CDR3 in amino acids: CASSLLRGDQPQHF. For the CDR3, the DNA is TGTGCCAGCAGTTTATTGAGGGGGGATCAGCCCCAGCATTTT.

The rearrangement joins TRBV7-8 to TRBJ1-2; no firm D call. Germline CDR1 SGHVS, CDR2 FQNEAQ. The CDR3 consists of 15 residues. Trimming shortened V by 1 base and J by 8 bases, and 17 bases separated the two germline ends. This CDR3 reads CASSLDSGSWRGYTF. DNA of the CDR3: TGTGCCAGCAGCTTAGATTCGGGGTCCTGGAGAGGCTACACCTTC.